Shown below are 3 T cell receptor beta chains from a single sample sequenced in a study of blood T cell repertoires in COVID-19. Clones were read by immunoSEQ multiplex PCR, and TCRdb kept only the in-frame ones, dropping some. The sample contains around 230,000 clones, 83% of which appear only once. Material for sequencing was peripheral blood. These receptors were obtained from a woman aged 35 to 49 with active or convalescent COVID-19.

This sequence joins TRBV11-3 and TRBJ1-5; D is unresolved. The germline gives CDR1 SGHNT, CDR2 YENEEA. Deletions cut 0 bases from V and 4 bases from J, with 25 bases between. The CDR3 is 20 amino acids. The DNA for the CDR3 is TGTGCCAGCAGCTTAGACACCCAAGTTGCCCCCCCGGGAGAAAATCAGCCCCAGCATTTT. It encodes CASSLDTQVAPPGENQPQHF.

The chain uses TRBV6-5 and TRBJ1-6; 7 bases are shared with TRBD1. Trimming cost V 6 bases and J 9 bases; bases outside gene matches: 2. Looked up from germline, CDR1 is MNHEY and CDR2 is SVGAGI. This CDR3 spans 12 amino acids. CDR3 nucleotides: TGTGCCAGCAGAGGGGGCTCTTCACCCCTCCACTTT. Translated: CASRGGSSPLHF.

V gene TRBV28 combines with J gene TRBJ1-6, with TRBD1 identical over 8 bases. This CDR3 spans 15 amino acids. CDR1 is MDHEN and CDR2 is SYDVKM in the germline V gene. V trimming: 4 bases; J trimming: 7 bases; junction bases outside the gene matches: 6. CDR3: CASSSTGGLNSPLHF. As DNA, the CDR3 is TGTGCCAGCAGTTCCACAGGGGGACTGAATTCACCCCTCCACTTT. Using reference TRBV28 and TRBJ1-6 for the parts outside the CDR3, the full variable domain is DVKVTQSSRYLVKRTGEKVFLECVQDMDHENMFWYRQDPGLGLRLIYFSYDVKMKEKGDIPEGYSVSREKKERFSLILESASTNQTSMYLCASSSTGGLNSPLHFGNGTRLTVT.